The 3 T cell receptor beta chains below all came from one sample that was sequenced in a study of OX40 agonist ivuxolimab in advanced cancers. Measured with immunoSEQ multiplex PCR; TCRdb has only the in-frame clones, and not every one. Among roughly 100,000 clones listed, roughly 87% were seen once. Sample: CD4+ or CD8+ T cells sorted from blood, taken in a trial of the OX40 agonist ivuxolimab. Receptors originate from an adult with an advanced solid tumor such as melanoma, head and neck, liver or kidney cancer.

The rearrangement uses TRBV10-1 and TRBJ2-3; no definite D call. There are 15 residues in the CDR3. Germline CDR1 WNHNN, CDR2 SYGVQD (reference sequence). V was cut by 3 bases and J by 0 bases, with 10 bases left in between. The DNA of the CDR3 is TGCGCCAGCAGTGATAGGGCTGGCAGCACAGATACGCAGTATTTT. It encodes CASSDRAGSTDTQYF.

J is TRBJ1-6 and V is TRBV30, with TRBD1 matching 7 bases. Germline V gene lookup returns CDR1 GTSNPN and CDR2 SVGIG (reference sequence). The CDR3 is 15 residues long. The J segment lost 6 bases and the V segment lost 2 bases, leaving 7 bases of the junction unmatched. The CDR3 sequence: CAWSPPTGPNSPLHF. The CDR3 nucleotides read TGTGCCTGGAGTCCCCCGACAGGGCCTAATTCACCCCTCCACTTT.

This chain joins TRBV9 and TRBJ1-1; D is ambiguous. Germline V gives CDR1 SGDLS, CDR2 YYNGEE. This CDR3 is 16 amino acids long. V gave up 0 bases and J gave up 3 bases, with 15 bases separating them. The CDR3 loop reads CASSVGMAIGHTEAFF. The CDR3 DNA is TGTGCCAGCAGCGTAGGGATGGCGATAGGACACACTGAAGCTTTCTTT.